Given below is one T cell receptor (beta chain) in context. Its antigen is not identified. This entry belongs to a study of cytomegalovirus exposure and HLA in healthy donors. At the level of the study: Approximately 80 million unique TCRs from HLA-typed donors were held in an early data release. Study conclusions and caveats: A later analysis reportedly identified an Asian-associated ancestry cluster as carrying fewer N-insertions than the roughly 670-donor mean. Productive status was seen about 87% or about 30% of the time for most TCR beta V segments in an earlier analysis.

PCR primers comprised 60 Vbeta and 13 Jbeta primers. In the authors' workflow: In a later analysis, the count reached some 73 million unique TCR beta chains, with roughly 11 million shared. TCRdb's table, derived via immunoSEQ multiplex PCR, lists solely in-frame clones and lacks some. Clone size and the V and J calls come from that table; the DNA yielded D and trimming. The table includes hundreds of thousands of clones, approximately 70% detected once. The receptor comes from a female donor in good health and CMV-seronegative. Sequencing input: PBMCs.

The CDR3 DNA reads TGCGCCAGCAGCTTGCCGGCAGCGCAAGAGACCCAGTACTTC. Protein product: CASSLPAAQETQYF. The chain joins TRBV5-1 to TRBJ2-5; D unclear. The length of the CDR3 is 14 residues. Germline V gene sequence: CDR1 SGHRS, CDR2 YFSETQ. Trimming took 1 base from V and 2 from J, leaving 9 bases between them.